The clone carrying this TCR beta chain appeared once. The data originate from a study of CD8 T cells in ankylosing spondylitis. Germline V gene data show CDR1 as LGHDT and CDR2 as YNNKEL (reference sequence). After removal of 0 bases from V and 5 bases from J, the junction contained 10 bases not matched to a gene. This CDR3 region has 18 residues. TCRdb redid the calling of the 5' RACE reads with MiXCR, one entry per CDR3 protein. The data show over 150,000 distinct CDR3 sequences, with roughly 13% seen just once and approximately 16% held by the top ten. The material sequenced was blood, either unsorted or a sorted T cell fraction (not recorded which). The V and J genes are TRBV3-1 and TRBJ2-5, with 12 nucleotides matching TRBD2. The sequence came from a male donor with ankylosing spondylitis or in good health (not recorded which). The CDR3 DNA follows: TGTGCCAGCAGCCAAGATGGGGCTAGCGGGGGGGCCCTGGAGACCCAGTACTTC. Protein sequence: CASSQDGASGGALETQYF.